The rows below give T cell receptor beta chains drawn from one sample of a study of T cells after yellow fever vaccination. TCRdb reprocessed the 5' RACE reads with MiXCR, giving one entry per CDR3 protein. The data show roughly 65,000 distinct CDR3 sequences, with about 6% seen just once and about 2% held by the top ten. The sequencing here drew on CD4+ T cells sorted from PBMCs, taken around 16 days after the first yellow fever vaccination. These receptors were obtained from a man in his late teens or twenties who received the YFV17D yellow fever vaccine. The CDR3 runs from the conserved cysteine through the conserved F or W. A D gene is named only where the DNA matches it firmly. Clone sizes are given selectively: once, few, many, or a class where the clone is expanded.

CDR3 | DNA | D | size | J | V
CASSLEQPDTQYF | TGTGCCAGCAGCTTGGAGCAGCCAGATACGCAGTATTTT | - | many | TRBJ2-3 | TRBV5-5
CAIGPGLVCTNEQYF | TGTGCCATCGGCCCTGGGCTCGTCTGCACCAACGAGCAGTACTTC | - | once | TRBJ2-7 | TRBV4-2
CASSDSSGVWNQPQHF | TGTGCCAGCAGTGACTCATCAGGGGTTTGGAATCAGCCCCAGCATTTT | - | many | TRBJ1-5 | TRBV6-4
CASSFRDSNYGYTF | TGCGCCAGCAGCTTCCGGGACAGCAACTATGGCTACACCTTC | TRBD1 | many | TRBJ1-2 | TRBV5-1
CASSRTPQETQYF | TGTGCCAGCAGTCGGACACCACAAGAGACCCAGTACTTC | - | - | TRBJ2-5 | TRBV6-1
CSARTSGGAETQYF | TGCAGCGCCCGGACTAGCGGGGGGGCGGAGACCCAGTACTTC | TRBD2 | many | TRBJ2-5 | TRBV29-1
CAFIRGGTGVTGELFF | TGTGCCTTTATTAGGGGCGGGACAGGGGTCACCGGGGAGCTGTTTTTT | TRBD1 | many | TRBJ2-2 | TRBV12-3/TRBV12-4
CSASRGTGLNYGYTF | TGCAGTGCTAGTCGGGGTACAGGGCTCAACTATGGCTACACCTTC | - | many | TRBJ1-2 | TRBV20-1
CASSVAVEETQYF | TGTGCCAGCAGCGTAGCCGTGGAGGAGACCCAGTACTTC | - | few | TRBJ2-5 | TRBV9
CATSASKDSARSGELFF | TGTGCCACCAGTGCCTCTAAGGACAGTGCGAGGTCCGGGGAGCTGTTTTTT | - | many | TRBJ2-2 | TRBV24-1
CASTIRGGVGTEAFF | TGTGCCAGCACCATACGAGGCGGCGTTGGGACTGAAGCTTTCTTT | - | many | TRBJ1-1 | TRBV6-2/TRBV6-3
CASSPKSAGANVLTF | TGTGCCAGCTCACCTAAAAGCGCTGGGGCCAACGTCCTGACTTTC | - | - | TRBJ2-6 | TRBV18
CASSLAPGGAHYGYTF | TGTGCCAGCAGCTTAGCGCCCGGCGGGGCCCACTATGGCTACACCTTC | - | many | TRBJ1-2 | TRBV7-2
CASSLGRDPLGNEQFF | TGTGCCAGCAGCTTAGGTCGGGACCCCCTAGGCAATGAGCAGTTCTTC | - | many | TRBJ2-1 | TRBV11-2
CASSLDRGWENEQFF | TGTGCCAGCAGCTTAGATCGGGGTTGGGAGAATGAGCAGTTCTTC | - | - | TRBJ2-1 | TRBV7-9
CASSPGTSGGKGTQYF | TGTGCCAGCAGCCCAGGGACTAGCGGGGGGAAAGGTACGCAGTATTTT | TRBD2 | many | TRBJ2-3 | TRBV11-2
CSASPAAGGGDTQYF | TGCAGTGCTAGTCCCGCGGCGGGGGGGGGGGATACGCAGTATTTT | TRBD2 | - | TRBJ2-3 | TRBV20-1
CASSLSGGQTEAFF | TGTGCCAGCAGCTTATCTGGGGGGCAAACTGAAGCTTTCTTT | - | many | TRBJ1-1 | TRBV7-2
CSVADRGLRMNTEAFF | TGCAGCGTAGCCGACAGGGGTTTGAGGATGAACACTGAAGCTTTCTTT | TRBD1 | many | TRBJ1-1 | TRBV29-1
CASSFTGVDGEQFF | TGTGCCAGCTCGTTCACAGGGGTGGATGGTGAGCAGTTCTTC | TRBD1 | many | TRBJ2-1 | TRBV18
CASSFAGNGYTF | TGTGCCAGCAGTTTCGCGGGGAATGGCTACACCTTC | - | many | TRBJ1-2 | TRBV12-3/TRBV12-4
CASSLDRVISYNEQFF | TGTGCCAGCAGCTTGGACAGGGTCATTTCCTACAATGAGCAGTTCTTC | - | many | TRBJ2-1 | TRBV5-4
CASSTGTGVSPLHF | TGTGCCAGCAGTACCGGGACAGGGGTTTCACCCCTCCACTTT | TRBD1 | many | TRBJ1-6 | TRBV6-5
CASSTYRGPTEAFF | TGTGCCAGCAGCACCTACAGGGGGCCTACTGAAGCTTTCTTT | TRBD1 | many | TRBJ1-1 | TRBV7-2
CSARDEGIQETQYF | TGCAGTGCTAGAGATGAAGGGATCCAAGAGACCCAGTACTTC | - | few | TRBJ2-5 | TRBV20-1
CTSSLSRGHHTGELFF | TGTACCAGCAGTTTAAGTCGGGGACACCACACCGGGGAGCTGTTTTTT | - | - | TRBJ2-2 | TRBV28
CASSSLEQFF | TGTGCCAGCAGCTCGCTAGAGCAGTTCTTC | - | many | TRBJ2-1 | TRBV11-2
CASSYAGNYEQYF | TGTGCCAGCAGTTACGCGGGTAACTACGAGCAGTACTTC | - | many | TRBJ2-7 | TRBV6-2/TRBV6-3
CASSRDRSREQFF | TGCGCCAGCAGCCGGGACAGGTCGAGGGAGCAGTTCTTC | TRBD1 | many | TRBJ2-1 | TRBV10-1
CASSPAASTDTQYF | TGTGCCAGCAGCCCAGCGGCCTCCACAGATACGCAGTATTTT | - | many | TRBJ2-3 | TRBV7-2
CASSQDLGDAYNSPLHF | TGCGCCAGCAGCCAAGATCTAGGGGACGCCTATAATTCACCCCTCCACTTT | - | many | TRBJ1-6 | TRBV4-3
CASSYIHDTQYF | TGTGCCAGCAGTTATATCCACGATACGCAGTATTTT | - | many | TRBJ2-3 | TRBV6-2/TRBV6-3
CASSFTGDGTDTQYF | TGTGCCAGCAGTTTCACAGGGGACGGCACAGATACGCAGTATTTT | TRBD1 | many | TRBJ2-3 | TRBV3-1
CASSVTGGRNTGELFF | TGTGCCAGCTCAGTGACAGGGGGAAGGAACACCGGGGAGCTGTTTTTT | TRBD1 | many | TRBJ2-2 | TRBV18
CASSLLTNSPLHF | TGTGCCAGCAGCTTGCTGACTAATTCACCCCTCCACTTT | - | many | TRBJ1-6 | TRBV7-2
CAISGTDRNTEAFF | TGTGCCATCAGTGGTACCGACAGGAACACTGAAGCTTTCTTT | - | many | TRBJ1-1 | TRBV10-3
CASSRQRDSEAFF | TGTGCCAGCAGCCGACAAAGGGACTCCGAAGCTTTCTTT | - | many | TRBJ1-1 | TRBV7-3
CASSPPTIVSTDTQYF | TGTGCCAGCTCACCACCTACGATCGTCAGCACAGATACGCAGTATTTT | - | many | TRBJ2-3 | TRBV18
CASSSTSGVDTQYF | TGCGCCAGCAGTTCCACTAGCGGGGTTGATACGCAGTATTTT | TRBD2 | many | TRBJ2-3 | TRBV5-1
CASTDGNTEAFF | TGTGCCAGCACGGACGGGAACACTGAAGCTTTCTTT | - | many | TRBJ1-1 | TRBV6-5
CASSLGGRAYEQYF | TGTGCCAGCAGCTTGGGCGGCAGAGCCTACGAGCAGTACTTC | - | many | TRBJ2-7 | TRBV11-2
CASSQGPGGETQYF | TGTGCCAGCAGCCAAGGGCCAGGGGGAGAGACCCAGTACTTC | TRBD1 | many | TRBJ2-5 | TRBV3-1
CASSPWTRADTQYF | TGTGCCAGCAGCCCGTGGACTAGGGCAGATACGCAGTATTTT | TRBD2 | many | TRBJ2-3 | TRBV14
CASSSTRANGYTF | TGTGCCAGCAGTTCCACTCGTGCCAATGGCTACACCTTC | - | - | TRBJ1-2 | TRBV6-2/TRBV6-3
CASSLGPTMTGELFF | TGTGCCAGCAGCTTGGGACCGACAATGACCGGGGAGCTGTTTTTT | - | many | TRBJ2-2 | TRBV7-2
CASRKLSGTGGRETQYF | TGCGCCAGCAGAAAGCTCTCCGGGACAGGGGGTCGAGAGACCCAGTACTTC | TRBD1 | many | TRBJ2-5 | TRBV5-1
CASRKNRDGDTGELFF | TGTGCCAGCAGGAAAAACCGAGACGGCGACACCGGGGAGCTGTTTTTT | - | many | TRBJ2-2 | TRBV7-9
CASSLARGVETQYF | TGTGCCAGCAGCTTAGCCCGAGGTGTGGAGACCCAGTACTTC | - | many | TRBJ2-5 | TRBV7-9
CKAGGGRADTQYF | TGCAAGGCGGGGGGGGGTAGGGCAGATACGCAGTATTTT | TRBD2 | many | TRBJ2-3 | TRBV20-1
CASSLGQGVRELFF | TGTGCCAGCAGCTTGGGACAGGGTGTCAGGGAGCTGTTTTTT | TRBD1 | many | TRBJ2-2 | TRBV5-4
CASSPSRGLNTEAFF | TGTGCCAGCAGCCCATCCCGGGGCTTGAACACTGAAGCTTTCTTT | - | many | TRBJ1-1 | TRBV7-2
CASGLYRGGGETQYF | TGTGCTAGTGGTTTGTACCGAGGTGGAGGAGAGACCCAGTACTTC | - | many | TRBJ2-5 | TRBV12-5